This T cell receptor (beta chain) was observed in a study of blood T cells in healthy people across ages. V was clipped by 5 bases and J by 2 bases, with 18 bases between them. From germline, CDR1 is SGHRS and CDR2 YFSETQ. The CDR3 is 16 residues long. A J-beta primer mix and a sample-barcoded 5' primer were used in a second PCR of about 7 to 11 cycles. Via MiXCR, TCRdb re-called the 5' RACE reads, giving one row per CDR3 protein. The sample yields 760,000 or so distinct CDR3 sequences, 20% to 25% seen once. These same records also appear under a second study, on T cells of mothers and their children. That work states: Mothers gave over 9.5 million TCR beta CDR3 reads each, and children several million each.

This sequence originates from a boy between 10 and 17 years old in good health. Material for sequencing was blood. The chain links TRBV5-1 to TRBJ2-3; tentative D call: TRBD2 (6 bases). The CDR3 protein is CASSRGFSTNTDTQYF. The CDR3 nucleotides read TGCGCCAGCAGTCGGGGGTTTAGCACAAACACAGATACGCAGTATTTT.